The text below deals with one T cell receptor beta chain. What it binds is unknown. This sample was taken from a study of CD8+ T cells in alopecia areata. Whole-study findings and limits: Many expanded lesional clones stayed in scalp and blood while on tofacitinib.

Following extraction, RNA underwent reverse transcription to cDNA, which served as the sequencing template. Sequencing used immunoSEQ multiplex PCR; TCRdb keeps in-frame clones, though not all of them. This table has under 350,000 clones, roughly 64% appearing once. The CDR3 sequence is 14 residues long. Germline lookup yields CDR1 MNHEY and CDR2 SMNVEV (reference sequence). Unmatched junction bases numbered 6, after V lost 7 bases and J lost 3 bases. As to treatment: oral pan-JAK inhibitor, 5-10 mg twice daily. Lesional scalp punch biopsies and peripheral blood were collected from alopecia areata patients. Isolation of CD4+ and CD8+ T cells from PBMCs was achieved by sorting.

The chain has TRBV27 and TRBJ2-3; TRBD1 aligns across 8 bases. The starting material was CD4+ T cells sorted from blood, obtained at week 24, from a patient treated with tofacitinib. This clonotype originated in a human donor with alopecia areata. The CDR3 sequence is CASMMTGDTDTQYF. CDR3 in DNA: TGTGCCAGCATGATGACAGGGGATACAGATACGCAGTATTTT.